These 24 T cell receptor beta chains share one sample of origin, sequenced in a study of regulatory T cells in long-lasting Graves disease. Construction of the TCR beta libraries employed iRepertoire HTBI primers in conjunction with Arm-PCR of CDR3 regions. In TCRdb, the multiplex PCR reads were re-called with MiXCR into one record per CDR3 protein. The table includes some 430,000 distinct CDR3 sequences, around a fifth detected once. Specified time point: persistent/refractory GD, antithyroid drugs over 5 years with positive TRAb. After RNA was extracted from PBMCs, the TCR library was made from it. The specimen was peripheral blood mononuclear cells (PBMCs), collected when the disease was refractory, from a patient treated with antithyroid drugs. The receptors were gathered from a female donor with Graves disease.

The chain uses TRBV9 and TRBJ1-3; D ambiguous. Germline lookup yields CDR1 SGDLS and CDR2 YYNGEE. V gave up 6 bases and J gave up 0 bases, with 10 bases separating them. CDR3 length equals 14 residues. The CDR3 nucleotides read TGTGCCAGCAATCCATCGAGCTCTGGAAACACCATATATTTT. Its translation: CASNPSSSGNTIYF.

The chain joins TRBV5-1 to TRBJ2-7, with 8 positions matching TRBD2. Germline assignment: CDR1 SGHRS and CDR2 YFSETQ. V was clipped by 0 bases and J by 4 bases; unmatched bases: 6. This CDR3 is built from 15 residues. This CDR3 is CASSLDGSGAYEQYF. Written as DNA, the CDR3 is TGCGCCAGCAGCTTGGATGGTAGCGGGGCATACGAGCAGTACTTC.

A few counts support this clonotype. The chain recombines TRBV7-9 with TRBJ2-5; D gene uncertain. The V end lost 4 bases, the J end lost 5 bases, and 14 bases lay between the germline ends. The CDR3 consists of 14 residues. The germline V gene has CDR1 SEHNR and CDR2 FQNEAQ (reference sequence). The CDR3 DNA sequence: TGTGCCAGCAGCTCAGACCAGGCGCGGGAGACCCAGTACTTC. Amino acids: CASSSDQARETQYF.

The V and J genes are TRBV29-1 and TRBJ1-1, with D possibly being TRBD1 (5 bases). From germline, CDR1 is SQVTM and CDR2 ANQGSEA. The CDR3 is 14 amino acids. Trimming removed 3 bases from V and 4 bases from J, with 15 bases in between. In DNA, the CDR3 is TGCAGCGTTGACTTCCGTCTGAGGGGCACTGAAGCTTTCTTT. Translation gives CSVDFRLRGTEAFF. The full variable domain, its missing parts supplied by reference TRBV29-1 and TRBJ1-1, is SAVISQKPSRDICQRGTSLTIQCQVDSQVTMMFWYRQQPGQSLTLIATANQGSEATYESGFVIDKFPISRPNLTFSTLTVSNMSPEDSSIYLCSVDFRLRGTEAFFGQGTRLTVV.

The chain combines TRBV28 with TRBJ1-2, with 11 bases identical to TRBD1. Germline CDR1 and CDR2: MDHEN and SYDVKM. The V gene end was trimmed by 3 bases and the J gene end by 6 bases; junction bases not matched to a gene: 3. The CDR3 extends over 14 amino acids. The CDR3 loop is CASSLDRGPDGYTF. The CDR3 DNA is TGTGCCAGCAGTTTGGACAGGGGGCCTGATGGCTACACCTTC.

This clonotype was observed many times. The J gene is TRBJ2-7, the V gene TRBV28; D call uncertain. The CDR3 loop spans 14 amino acids. Germline CDR1 and CDR2: MDHEN and SYDVKM. Deletions cut 5 bases from V and 2 bases from J, with 13 bases between. CDR3 sequence reads: CASSDHWGTYEQYF. The CDR3 region has the DNA TGTGCCAGCAGTGACCATTGGGGTACCTACGAGCAGTACTTC. Filled out from reference TRBV28 and TRBJ2-7, the complete variable domain reads DVKVTQSSRYLVKRTGEKVFLECVQDMDHENMFWYRQDPGLGLRLIYFSYDVKMKEKGDIPEGYSVSREKKERFSLILESASTNQTSMYLCASSDHWGTYEQYFGPGTRLTVT.

This clonotype was recorded at least ten times. The V gene is TRBV28, the J gene TRBJ1-4; a weak D match, TRBD1 (5 bases). Trimming took 6 bases from V and 8 from J, leaving 13 bases between them. CDR1 and CDR2 (germline): MDHEN, SYDVKM. This CDR3 has 13 amino acids. CDR3 protein: CASRRRGDEKLFF. CDR3 in DNA: TGTGCCAGCAGGCGCCGCGGGGACGAAAAACTGTTTTTT. Full variable domain (rest looked up from reference TRBV28 and TRBJ1-4): DVKVTQSSRYLVKRTGEKVFLECVQDMDHENMFWYRQDPGLGLRLIYFSYDVKMKEKGDIPEGYSVSREKKERFSLILESASTNQTSMYLCASRRRGDEKLFFGSGTQLSVL.

The genes are TRBV9 and TRBJ1-5; 8 bases align to TRBD1. The CDR3 runs 16 residues. Germline V gene sequence: CDR1 SGDLS, CDR2 YYNGEE. With V trimmed by 1 base and J by 4 bases, 7 bases remained unmatched. The CDR3 loop reads CASSVSEDRENQPQHF. DNA of the CDR3: TGTGCCAGCAGCGTATCTGAGGACAGGGAAAATCAGCCCCAGCATTTT.

V gene TRBV12-3 or TRBV12-4 combines with J gene TRBJ2-2; no clear D gene. The CDR3 extends over 14 amino acids. V was shortened by 2 bases and J by 2 bases, with 6 bases between the two germline ends. CDR3 loop: CASSLIRNTGELFF. The DNA for the CDR3 is TGTGCCAGCAGTTTAATCAGAAACACCGGGGAGCTGTTTTTT.

This clonotype appeared a single time. The gene calls are TRBV12-3 or TRBV12-4 and TRBJ2-1; D possibly corresponds to TRBD2 (6 bases). This CDR3 has 13 amino acids. V lost 6 bases, J lost 4 bases, and 10 bases lay in between. CDR3 sequence: CASRAGGYNEQFF. CDR3 DNA sequence: TGTGCCAGCAGGGCCGGGGGTTACAATGAGCAGTTCTTC.

This clonotype was detected only a few times. This sequence joins TRBV7-2 and TRBJ1-5; no definite D call. Germline loops: CDR1 SGHTA, CDR2 FQGNSA. The CDR3 totals 14 residues. With 3 bases removed from V and 2 bases from J, the gap between germline ends came to 8 bases. DNA for the CDR3: TGTGCCAGCAGCTTTCTGGCTGGCAATCAGCCCCAGCATTTT. Protein: CASSFLAGNQPQHF.

The rearrangement links TRBV10-3 to TRBJ1-1, with TRBD1 matching over 9 bases. Looked up from germline, CDR1 is ENHRY and CDR2 is SYGVKD. The V gene end was trimmed by 4 bases and the J gene end by 0 bases; junction bases not matched to a gene: 0. The CDR3 is 14 residues long. CDR3 amino acids: CAISGTGVNTEAFF. CDR3 nucleotide sequence: TGTGCCATCAGTGGGACAGGGGTGAACACTGAAGCTTTCTTT.

This clonotype appeared a few times. V usage is TRBV3-1 and J usage is TRBJ2-7, with TRBD1 matching 9 bases. From germline, CDR1 is LGHDT and CDR2 YNNKEL (reference sequence). The CDR3 consists of 15 residues. V lost 5 bases and J lost 0; bases outside the gene matches: 5. The DNA for the CDR3 is TGTGCCAGCAGCGAAGGACAGGGGTACTCCTACGAGCAGTACTTC. This translates into CASSEGQGYSYEQYF.

Concerning this clonotype: A much larger clonotype is one base distant, so this may be a read error. The chain links TRBV28 to TRBJ1-6, with a possible D match to TRBD1 (6 bases). The germline V gene has CDR1 MDHEN and CDR2 SYDVKM. There are 18 residues in the CDR3. The CDR3 nucleotides read TGTGCCAGCAGTTTCGCGGGGGGCCGGGTCTCCTATAGTTCACCCCTCCACTTT. This translates into CASSFAGGRVSYSSPLHF.

The table lists this clonotype with many counts. The rearrangement uses TRBV27 and TRBJ1-4; possibly TRBD1 for D (5 bases). CDR1 is MNHEY, CDR2 SMNVEV, per germline (reference sequence). Trimming removed 3 bases from V and 4 bases from J, with 9 bases in between. The CDR3 is 14 residues long. Here the CDR3 DNA reads TGTGCCAGCAGTTTTGGGGACCGTAATGAAAAACTGTTTTTT. Protein product: CASSFGDRNEKLFF.

This clonotype was recorded at least ten times. This rearrangement joins TRBV5-1 to TRBJ2-2; 7 nucleotides align to TRBD2. Trimming removed 0 bases from V and 5 bases from J; junction bases left unmatched: 4. The length of the CDR3 is 15 residues. Germline CDR1 and CDR2: SGHRS and YFSETQ. CDR3 sequence reads: CASSLVRGLTGELFF. The CDR3 DNA reads as TGCGCCAGCAGCTTGGTTAGGGGACTAACCGGGGAGCTGTTTTTT.

At least ten counts were recorded for this clonotype. At one end, the junction sequence differs from germline, possibly due to a read error. The J gene is TRBJ1-1, the V gene TRBV5-1; D unclear. The CDR3 sequence is 12 residues long. Germline lookup yields CDR1 SGHRS and CDR2 YFSETQ. CDR3 bases: TGTGCCAGCAGTTCCCCCAACACTGAAGCTTTCTTT. It is translated as CASSSPNTEAFF. The complete variable domain, with remaining parts taken from reference TRBV5-1 and TRBJ1-1, reads KAGVTQTPRYLIKTRGQQVTLSCSPISGHRSVSWYQQTPGQGLQFLFEYFSETQRNKGNFPGRFSGRQFSNSRSEMNVSTLELGDSALYLCASSSPNTEAFFGQGTRLTVV.

This clonotype was counted ten times or more. The CDR3 reads CASSEDLAGGAEETQYF. The CDR3 coding sequence is TGTGCCAGCAGTGAGGACCTAGCGGGAGGGGCCGAGGAGACCCAGTACTTC. The chain employs TRBV6-1 and TRBJ2-5; 12 positions match TRBD2. There are 17 residues in the CDR3. Germline V lookup: CDR1 MNHNS, CDR2 SASEGT. Trimming at V came to 3 bases and at J to 5 bases, leaving 10 bases not matched to a gene.

This clonotype appeared a single time. The CDR3 here is CASSSLAGGQQTQYF. The CDR3 coding sequence is TGCGCCAGCAGCTCACTTGCCGGAGGGCAACAGACCCAGTACTTC. This sequence joins TRBV5-1 and TRBJ2-5; a possible D gene is TRBD2 (6 bases). The CDR3 has 15 amino acids. Germline assignment: CDR1 SGHRS and CDR2 YFSETQ. The ends were cut back, 3 bases at V and 6 bases at J, with 18 bases in the middle.

This clonotype was counted only a few times. The V gene is TRBV7-2, the J gene TRBJ1-2, with a weak D call TRBD1 (5 bases). V was shortened by 5 bases and J by 8 bases, with 21 bases between the two germline ends. The CDR3 sequence is 15 residues long. Germline V gene sequence: CDR1 SGHTA, CDR2 FQGNSA. The CDR3 sequence is CASSPRGTLGVGYTF. The CDR3 nucleotides read TGTGCCAGCAGCCCGAGAGGGACGCTCGGGGTCGGCTACACCTTC.

This clonotype occurred once. This rearrangement joins TRBV6-1 to TRBJ1-5; D is perhaps TRBD1 (6 bases). With 6 bases removed from V and 8 bases from J, the gap between germline ends came to 20 bases. The germline CDR1 and CDR2 sequences are MNHNS and SASEGT. This CDR3 comprises 15 residues. The CDR3 region is CASRADSAPREPQHF. The CDR3 DNA follows: TGTGCCAGCAGGGCGGACAGCGCACCTCGGGAGCCCCAGCATTTT.

V and J are TRBV5-4 and TRBJ2-1; D unclear. The CDR3 length is 12 residues. Germline lookup yields CDR1 SGHNT and CDR2 YYREEE (reference sequence). Trimming removed 0 bases at V and 6 bases at J, with 4 bases between. CDR3 loop: CASSLVTNEQFF. The CDR3 DNA sequence: TGTGCCAGCAGCTTGGTTACCAATGAGCAGTTCTTC.

V usage is TRBV7-3 and J usage is TRBJ1-5, with a tentative D call TRBD1 (5 bases). Between the trimmed V and J ends, which lost 4 bases and 2 bases, there was a span of 24 bases. This CDR3 is 19 amino acids long. The V gene's germline CDR1 is SGHTA and CDR2 FQGTGA. The CDR3 sequence is CASSYQAGMAVWGNQPQHF. The CDR3 region has the DNA TGTGCCAGCAGCTATCAGGCAGGGATGGCAGTTTGGGGCAATCAGCCCCAGCATTTT.

Notes on this clonotype: Since a much larger clone is just one base distant, this may be a read error. The chain employs TRBV6-4 and TRBJ1-2; unclear D gene. Looked up from germline, CDR1 is MRHNA and CDR2 is SNTAGT. This CDR3 has 12 residues. In DNA form, the CDR3 reads TGTGCCAGCAGTGAAAAGAGGGATGGCCACACCTTC. Translating it yields CASSEKRDGHTF.